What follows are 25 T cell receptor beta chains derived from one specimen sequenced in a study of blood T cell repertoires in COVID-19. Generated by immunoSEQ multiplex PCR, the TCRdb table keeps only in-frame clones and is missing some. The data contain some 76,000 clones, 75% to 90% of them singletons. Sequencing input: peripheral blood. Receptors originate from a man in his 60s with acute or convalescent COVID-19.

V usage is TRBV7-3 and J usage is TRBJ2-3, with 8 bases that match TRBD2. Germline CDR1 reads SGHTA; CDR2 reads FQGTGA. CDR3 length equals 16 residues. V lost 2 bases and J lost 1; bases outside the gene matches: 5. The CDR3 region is CASSLYWRGGTDTQYF. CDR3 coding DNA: TGTGCCAGCAGCTTATACTGGCGGGGGGGCACAGATACGCAGTATTTT.

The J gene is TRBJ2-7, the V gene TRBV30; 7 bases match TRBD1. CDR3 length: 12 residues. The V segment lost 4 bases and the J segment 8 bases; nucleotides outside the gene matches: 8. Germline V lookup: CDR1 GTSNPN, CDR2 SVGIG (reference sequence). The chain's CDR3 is CAWTPGQTQQYF. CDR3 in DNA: TGTGCCTGGACCCCGGGACAGACCCAGCAGTACTTC.

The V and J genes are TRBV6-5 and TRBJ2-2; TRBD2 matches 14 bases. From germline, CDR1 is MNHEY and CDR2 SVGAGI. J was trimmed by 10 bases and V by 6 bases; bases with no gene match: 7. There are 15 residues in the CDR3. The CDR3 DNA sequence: TGTGCCAGCAGGAGGACTAGCGGGGGGACTGAGGAGCTGTTTTTT. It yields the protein CASRRTSGGTEELFF.

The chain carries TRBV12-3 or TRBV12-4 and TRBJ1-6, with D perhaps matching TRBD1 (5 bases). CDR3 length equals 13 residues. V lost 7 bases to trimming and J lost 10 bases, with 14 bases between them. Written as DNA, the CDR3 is TGTGCCAGCATAAGTCCAGGGAACTCACCCCTCCACTTT. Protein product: CASISPGNSPLHF.

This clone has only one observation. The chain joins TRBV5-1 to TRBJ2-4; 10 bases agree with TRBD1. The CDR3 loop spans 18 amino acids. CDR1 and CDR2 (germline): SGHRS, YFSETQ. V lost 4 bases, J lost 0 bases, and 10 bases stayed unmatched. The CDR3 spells CASSGHLGTGVAKNIQYF. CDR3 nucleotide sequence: TGCGCCAGCAGCGGCCACCTTGGGACAGGGGTAGCCAAAAACATTCAGTACTTC.

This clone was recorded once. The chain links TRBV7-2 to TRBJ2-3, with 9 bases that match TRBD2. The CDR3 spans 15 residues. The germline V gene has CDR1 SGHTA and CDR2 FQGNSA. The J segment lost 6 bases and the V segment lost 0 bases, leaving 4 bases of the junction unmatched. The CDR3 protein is CASSLARGGVDTQYF. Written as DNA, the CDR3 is TGTGCCAGCAGCTTAGCGCGGGGGGGCGTTGATACGCAGTATTTT.

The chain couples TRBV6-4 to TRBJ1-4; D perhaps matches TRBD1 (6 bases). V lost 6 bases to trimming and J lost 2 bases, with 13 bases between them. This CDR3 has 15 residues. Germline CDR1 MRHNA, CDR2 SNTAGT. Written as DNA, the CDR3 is TGTGCCAGCAGCCCGTACAGGGTCACTAATGAAAAACTGTTTTTT. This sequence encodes CASSPYRVTNEKLFF.

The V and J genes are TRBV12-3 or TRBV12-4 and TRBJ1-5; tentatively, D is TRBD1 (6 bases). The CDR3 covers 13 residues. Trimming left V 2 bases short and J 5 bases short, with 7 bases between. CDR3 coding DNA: TGTGCCAGCAGTTTATCAGGGGATCAGCCCCAGCATTTT. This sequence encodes CASSLSGDQPQHF.

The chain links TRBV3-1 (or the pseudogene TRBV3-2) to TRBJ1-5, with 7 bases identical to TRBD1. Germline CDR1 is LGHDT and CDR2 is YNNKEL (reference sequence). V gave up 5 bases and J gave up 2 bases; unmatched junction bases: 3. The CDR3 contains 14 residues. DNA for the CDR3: TGTGCCAGCAGCAACAGGGGAGGCAATCAGCCCCAGCATTTT. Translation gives CASSNRGGNQPQHF.

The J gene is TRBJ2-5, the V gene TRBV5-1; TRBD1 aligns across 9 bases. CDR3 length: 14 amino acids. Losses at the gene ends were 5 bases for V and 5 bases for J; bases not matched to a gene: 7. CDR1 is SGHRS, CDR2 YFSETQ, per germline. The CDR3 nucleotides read TGCGCCAGCAGTCTAGGACAGGGGCTGGAGACCCAGTACTTC. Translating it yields CASSLGQGLETQYF.

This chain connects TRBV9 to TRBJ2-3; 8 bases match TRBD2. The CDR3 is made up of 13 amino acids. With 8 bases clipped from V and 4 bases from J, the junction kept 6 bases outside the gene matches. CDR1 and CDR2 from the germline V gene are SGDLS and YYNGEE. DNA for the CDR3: TGTGCCAGTAACCGGGAGGGCGCAGATACGCAGTATTTT. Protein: CASNREGADTQYF.

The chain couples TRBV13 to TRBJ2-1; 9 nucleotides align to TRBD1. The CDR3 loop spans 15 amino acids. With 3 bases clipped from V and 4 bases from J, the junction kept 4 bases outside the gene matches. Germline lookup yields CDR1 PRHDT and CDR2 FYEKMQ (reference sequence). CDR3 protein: CASSLRDRVYNEQFF. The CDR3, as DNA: TGTGCCAGCAGCTTGCGGGACAGGGTTTACAATGAGCAGTTCTTC. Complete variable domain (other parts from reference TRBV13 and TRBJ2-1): AAGVIQSPRHLIKEKRETATLKCYPIPRHDTVYWYQQGPGQDPQFLISFYEKMQSDKGSIPDRFSAQQFSDYHSELNMSSLELGDSALYFCASSLRDRVYNEQFFGPGTRLTVL.

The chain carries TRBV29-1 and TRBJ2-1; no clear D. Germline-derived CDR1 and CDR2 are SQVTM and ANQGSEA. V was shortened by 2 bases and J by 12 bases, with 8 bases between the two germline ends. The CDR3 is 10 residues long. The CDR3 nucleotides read TGCAGCGTTGAATCCCAGGTGCAGTTCTTC. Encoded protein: CSVESQVQFF.

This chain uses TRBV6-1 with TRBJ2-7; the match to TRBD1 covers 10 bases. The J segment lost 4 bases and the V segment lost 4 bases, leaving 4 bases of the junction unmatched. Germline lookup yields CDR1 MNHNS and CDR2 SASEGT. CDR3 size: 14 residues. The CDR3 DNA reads TGTGCCAGCAGTGGCCGGGACAGGGGTTACGAGCAGTACTTC. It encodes CASSGRDRGYEQYF.

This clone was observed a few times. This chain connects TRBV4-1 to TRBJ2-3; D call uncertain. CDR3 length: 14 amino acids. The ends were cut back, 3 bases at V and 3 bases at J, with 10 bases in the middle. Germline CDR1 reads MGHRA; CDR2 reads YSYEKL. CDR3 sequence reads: CASSQFSMTDTQYF. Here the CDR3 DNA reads TGCGCCAGCAGCCAGTTTAGTATGACAGATACGCAGTATTTT.

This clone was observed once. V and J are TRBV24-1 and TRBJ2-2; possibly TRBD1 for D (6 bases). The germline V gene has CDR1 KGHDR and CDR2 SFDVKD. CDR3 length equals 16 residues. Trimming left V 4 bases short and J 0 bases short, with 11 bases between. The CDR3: CATSESGQANTGELFF. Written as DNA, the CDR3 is TGTGCCACCAGTGAATCGGGACAAGCGAACACCGGGGAGCTGTTTTTT.

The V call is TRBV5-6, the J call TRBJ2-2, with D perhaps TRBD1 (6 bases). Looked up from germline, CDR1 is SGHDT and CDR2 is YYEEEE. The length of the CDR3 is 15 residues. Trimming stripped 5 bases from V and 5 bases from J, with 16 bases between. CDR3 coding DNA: TGTGCCAGCAGAAAAAACAGGGTAGATACCGGGGAGCTGTTTTTT. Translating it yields CASRKNRVDTGELFF. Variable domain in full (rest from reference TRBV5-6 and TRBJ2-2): DAGVTQSPTHLIKTRGQQVTLRCSPKSGHDTVSWYQQALGQGPQFIFQYYEEEERQRGNFPDRFSGHQFPNYSSELNVNALLLGDSALYLCASRKNRVDTGELFFGEGSRLTVL.

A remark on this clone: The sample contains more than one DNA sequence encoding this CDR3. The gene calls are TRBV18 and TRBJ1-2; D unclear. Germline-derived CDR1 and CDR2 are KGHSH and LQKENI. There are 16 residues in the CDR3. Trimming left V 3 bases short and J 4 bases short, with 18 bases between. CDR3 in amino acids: CASSPRTDLERYGYTF. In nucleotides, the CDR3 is TGTGCCAGCTCACCGAGGACGGACTTAGAACGCTATGGCTACACCTTC.

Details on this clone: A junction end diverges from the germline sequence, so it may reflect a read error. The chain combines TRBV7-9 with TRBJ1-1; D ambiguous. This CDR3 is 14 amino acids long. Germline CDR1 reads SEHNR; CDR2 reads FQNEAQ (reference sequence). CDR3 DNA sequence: TGTGCCAGCAACTTAGGTGTCATGAACACTGAAGCTTTCTTT. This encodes CASNLGVMNTEAFF.

The CDR3 DNA reads TGTGCCAGCAGCCAAAGGAGCGGGGGGACCACAGATACGCAGTATTTT. This gives the protein CASSQRSGGTTDTQYF. V and J are TRBV14 and TRBJ2-3; 9 nucleotides match TRBD2. Germline lookup yields CDR1 SGHDN and CDR2 FVKESK. J gave up 2 bases and V 2 bases, and 5 bases lay outside the gene matches. The CDR3 spans 16 residues.

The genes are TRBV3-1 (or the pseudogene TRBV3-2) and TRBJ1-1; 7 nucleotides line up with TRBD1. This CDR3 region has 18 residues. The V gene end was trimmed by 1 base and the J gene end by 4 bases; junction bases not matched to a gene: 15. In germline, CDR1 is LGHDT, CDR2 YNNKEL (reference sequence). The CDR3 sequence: CASSQVLRSQTGLTEAFF. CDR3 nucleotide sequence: TGTGCCAGCAGCCAAGTTCTACGCTCTCAGACAGGGCTCACTGAAGCTTTCTTT.

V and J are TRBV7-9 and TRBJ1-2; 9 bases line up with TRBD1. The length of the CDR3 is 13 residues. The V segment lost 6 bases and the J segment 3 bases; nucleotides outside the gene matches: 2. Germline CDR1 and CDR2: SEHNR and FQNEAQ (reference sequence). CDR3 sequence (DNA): TGTGCCAGCAGTTGGACAGGGGACTATGGCTACACCTTC. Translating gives CASSWTGDYGYTF.

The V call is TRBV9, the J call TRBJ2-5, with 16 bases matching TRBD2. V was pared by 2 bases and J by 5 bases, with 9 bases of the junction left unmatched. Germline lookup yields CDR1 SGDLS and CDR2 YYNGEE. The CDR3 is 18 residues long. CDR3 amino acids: CASSVGTSGRANRETQYF. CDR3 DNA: TGTGCCAGCAGCGTTGGGACTAGCGGGAGGGCCAATCGGGAGACCCAGTACTTC.

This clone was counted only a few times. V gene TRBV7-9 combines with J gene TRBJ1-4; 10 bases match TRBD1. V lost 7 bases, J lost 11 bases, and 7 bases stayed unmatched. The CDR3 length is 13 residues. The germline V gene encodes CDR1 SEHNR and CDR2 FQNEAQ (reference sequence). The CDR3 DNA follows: TGTGCCAGCAACCGGGACAGGGGAGAGAAACTGTTTTTT. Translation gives CASNRDRGEKLFF.

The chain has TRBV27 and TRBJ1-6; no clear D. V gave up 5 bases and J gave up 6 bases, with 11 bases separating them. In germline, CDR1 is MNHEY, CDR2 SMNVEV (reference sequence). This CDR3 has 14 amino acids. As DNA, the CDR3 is TGTGCCAGCAGTCCCCGGGGTTTTAATTCACCCCTCCACTTT. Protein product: CASSPRGFNSPLHF.